The source of this T cell receptor (beta chain) is a study of cytomegalovirus exposure and HLA in healthy donors. It was with 60 Vbeta and 13 Jbeta primers that the PCR ran. The assay was immunoSEQ multiplex PCR, and TCRdb's table has in-frame clones only and misses some. This sample has roughly 140,000 clones, with roughly 65% found just once. Remarks on this clone: Its antigen is still unknown.

Study-level results: In a later analysis, TCR beta V- and J-gene trimming was associated with a missense DCLRE1C variant. An analysis done earlier found most TCR beta V segments productive about 87% or about 30% of the time. Among the CMV-associated chains, a few were confirmed in vitro as specific for CMV antigens.

Germline V gives CDR1 GTSNPN, CDR2 SVGIG (reference sequence). This CDR3 region has 13 residues. V lost 3 bases to trimming and J lost 8 bases; unmatched junction nucleotides: 6. This clonotype was sampled from a man aged 60 to 69 in good health and CMV-seronegative. J is TRBJ1-2 and V is TRBV30; the match to TRBD1 covers 10 bases. The sample comprised PBMCs. CDR3 DNA: TGTGCCTGGAGACCGGGACAGGGGTACGGCTACACCTTC. It translates to CAWRPGQGYGYTF.